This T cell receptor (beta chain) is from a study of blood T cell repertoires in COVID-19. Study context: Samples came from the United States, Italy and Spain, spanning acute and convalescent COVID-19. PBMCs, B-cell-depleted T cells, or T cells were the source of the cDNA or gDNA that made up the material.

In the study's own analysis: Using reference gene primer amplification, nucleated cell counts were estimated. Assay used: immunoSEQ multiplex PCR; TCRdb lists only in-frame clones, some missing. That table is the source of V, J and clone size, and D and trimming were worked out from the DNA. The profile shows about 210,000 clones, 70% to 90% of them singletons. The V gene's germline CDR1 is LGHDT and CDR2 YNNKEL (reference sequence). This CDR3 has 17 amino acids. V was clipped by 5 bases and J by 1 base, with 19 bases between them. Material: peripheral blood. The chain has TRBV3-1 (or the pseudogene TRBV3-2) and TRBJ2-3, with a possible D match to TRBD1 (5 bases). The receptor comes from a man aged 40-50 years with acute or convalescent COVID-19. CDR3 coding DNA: TGTGCCAGCAGCTATAGACTCCTAGGGGTAGGCACAGATACGCAGTATTTT. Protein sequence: CASSYRLLGVGTDTQYF.